This is a list of T cell receptor beta chains from one sample in a study of OX40 agonist ivuxolimab in advanced cancers. Assay: immunoSEQ multiplex PCR; the TCRdb copy retains only in-frame clones and omits some. The sample lists roughly 52,000 clones, 70% to 85% occurring once. The sequencing used CD4+ or CD8+ T cells sorted from blood, collected in a trial of the OX40 agonist ivuxolimab. The origin of the receptors is an adult with an advanced solid tumor such as melanoma, head and neck, liver or kidney cancer. Both conserved end residues are part of each CDR3. The D gene is left open where the match is weak. Where a row states a size, it is once, few, many or the class of an expanded clone; other rows omit it.

TRBD2	-	TRBV11-2	TRBJ2-2	17	TGTGCCAGCAGCTTAAGCGGGACTCCTACCCACACCGGGGAGCTGTTTTTT	CASSLSGTPTHTGELFF
-	once	TRBV5-4	TRBJ2-5	13	TGTGCCAGCAGCTTGAGGGGGATAGAGACCCAGTACTTC	CASSLRGIETQYF
TRBD2	once	TRBV7-9	TRBJ2-5	18	TGTGCCAGCAGTTCCGGGACTAGCGGGAGAAGGCTATTAGAGACCCAGTACTTC	CASSSGTSGRRLLETQYF
TRBD2	-	TRBV19	TRBJ2-2	18	TGTGCCAGTAGTATTAGGGGAGCGGGAGTTCCGAACACCGGGGAGCTGTTTTTT	CASSIRGAGVPNTGELFF
TRBD1	few	TRBV4-1	TRBJ1-1	14	TGCGCCAGCAGTTTGGACAGGGTGAACACTGAAGCTTTCTTT	CASSLDRVNTEAFF
TRBD1	-	TRBV7-2	TRBJ1-6	14	TGTGCCAGCAGCGCTAGACAGGGGAATTCACCCCTCCACTTT	CASSARQGNSPLHF
-	-	TRBV19	TRBJ1-1	14	TGTGCCTCACGGGGTGGAGCACTGAACACTGAAGCTTTCTTT	CASRGGALNTEAFF
-	-	TRBV21-1	TRBJ2-7	17	TGTGCCAGCAGCCGAAGGATAATAGAGGACAGGTCCTACGAGCAGTACTTC	CASSRRIIEDRSYEQYF
-	-	TRBV11-2	TRBJ2-5	13	TGTGCCAGCAGCTTAGCTCAACAAGAGACCCAGTACTTC	CASSLAQQETQYF
TRBD1	-	TRBV4-3	TRBJ1-1	17	TGCGCCAGCAGCCAAGACCCCAGACAGGGCGGGAACACTGAAGCTTTCTTT	CASSQDPRQGGNTEAFF
-	-	TRBV5-4	TRBJ2-4	14	TGTGCCAGCAGCTTGGGGACAGCTAAAAACATTCAGTACTTC	CASSLGTAKNIQYF
-	many	TRBV29-1	TRBJ1-5	12	TGCAGCGTTGGCGACCTCAATCAGCCCCAGCATTTT	CSVGDLNQPQHF
TRBD2	-	TRBV27	TRBJ2-5	18	TGTGCCAGCAGTCCCTTTAGGGCTAGCGGGAGGCCCCAAGAGACCCAGTACTTC	CASSPFRASGRPQETQYF
TRBD2	-	TRBV5-4	TRBJ2-7	15	TGTGCCAGCAGCTTGCCCGGGACTAGCGGGGGGGTCCAGTACTTC	CASSLPGTSGGVQYF
-	few	TRBV21-1	TRBJ1-2	14	TGTGCCAGCAGGGATAAGGAGGATGAAAATGGCTACACCTTC	CASRDKEDENGYTF
-	-	TRBV7-2	TRBJ1-2	14	TGTGCCAGCAGCTTGCGGGAGGCTAACTATGGCTACACCTTC	CASSLREANYGYTF
-	medium-sized	TRBV2	TRBJ1-3	14	TGTGCCAGCAGACCACAGGGCCCTGGAAACACCATATATTTT	CASRPQGPGNTIYF
-	-	TRBV28	TRBJ1-4	16	TGTGCCAGCAGTTCCTCCGGGGGCCGGAGGAATGAAAAACTGTTTTTT	CASSSSGGRRNEKLFF
TRBD2	-	TRBV15	TRBJ2-1	18	TGTGCCACCAGCAGAGATTTGCTAGCGGGAGTCGTCGACAATGAGCAGTTCTTC	CATSRDLLAGVVDNEQFF
-	-	TRBV9	TRBJ2-7	16	TGTGCCAGCAGCGTTGCCGGGACAACATTGGAAGGCGAGCAGTACTTC	CASSVAGTTLEGEQYF
-	few	TRBV18	TRBJ2-1	11	TGTGCCAGCTCACCCTCCAATGAGCAGTTCTTC	CASSPSNEQFF
TRBD1	-	TRBV10-1	TRBJ1-2	14	TGCGCCAGCAGCCCGGGACAGGGGGTCTATGGCTACACCTTC	CASSPGQGVYGYTF
-	-	TRBV19	TRBJ1-5	14	TGTGCCAGTAGTTCCACCGGTGGAAATCAGCCCCAGCATTTT	CASSSTGGNQPQHF